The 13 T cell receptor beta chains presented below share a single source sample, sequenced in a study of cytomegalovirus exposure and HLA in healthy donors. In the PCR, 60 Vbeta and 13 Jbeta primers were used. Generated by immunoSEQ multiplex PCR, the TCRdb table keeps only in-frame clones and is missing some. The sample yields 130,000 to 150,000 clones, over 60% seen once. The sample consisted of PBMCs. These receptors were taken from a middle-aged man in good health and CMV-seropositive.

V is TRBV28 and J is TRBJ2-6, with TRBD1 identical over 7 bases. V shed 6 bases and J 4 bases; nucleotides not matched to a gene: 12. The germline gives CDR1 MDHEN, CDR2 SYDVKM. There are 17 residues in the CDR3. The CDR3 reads CASRLERTGAGANVLTF. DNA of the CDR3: TGTGCCAGCAGGTTGGAAAGGACAGGAGCCGGGGCCAACGTCCTGACTTTC. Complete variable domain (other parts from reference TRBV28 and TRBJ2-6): DVKVTQSSRYLVKRTGEKVFLECVQDMDHENMFWYRQDPGLGLRLIYFSYDVKMKEKGDIPEGYSVSREKKERFSLILESASTNQTSMYLCASRLERTGAGANVLTFGAGSRLTVL.

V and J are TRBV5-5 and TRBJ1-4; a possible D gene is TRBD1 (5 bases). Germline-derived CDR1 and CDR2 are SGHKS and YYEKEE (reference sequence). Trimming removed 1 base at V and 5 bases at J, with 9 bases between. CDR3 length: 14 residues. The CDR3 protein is CASSLRQGNEKLFF. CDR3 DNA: TGTGCCAGCAGCTTGAGGCAGGGCAATGAAAAACTGTTTTTT.

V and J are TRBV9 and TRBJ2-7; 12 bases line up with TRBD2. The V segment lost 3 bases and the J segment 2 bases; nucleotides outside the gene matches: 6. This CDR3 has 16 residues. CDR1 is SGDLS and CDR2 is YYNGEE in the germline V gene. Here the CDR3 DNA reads TGTGCCAGCAGCGAGGGGGGGACTAGCGGGCCCTACGAGCAGTACTTC. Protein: CASSEGGTSGPYEQYF.

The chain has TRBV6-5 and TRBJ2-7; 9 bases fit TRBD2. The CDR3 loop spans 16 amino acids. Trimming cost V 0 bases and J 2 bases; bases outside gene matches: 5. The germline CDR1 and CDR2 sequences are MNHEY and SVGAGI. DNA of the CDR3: TGTGCCAGCAGTTACTCAGTGGCGGGAGGGCCCTACGAGCAGTACTTC. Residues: CASSYSVAGGPYEQYF.

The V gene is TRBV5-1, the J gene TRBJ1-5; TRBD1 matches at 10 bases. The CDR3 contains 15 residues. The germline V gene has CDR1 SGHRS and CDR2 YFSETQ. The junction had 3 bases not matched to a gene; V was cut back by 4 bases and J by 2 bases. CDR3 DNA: TGCGCCAGCAGCCCAGGGACAGGGGGCAATCAGCCCCAGCATTTT. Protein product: CASSPGTGGNQPQHF. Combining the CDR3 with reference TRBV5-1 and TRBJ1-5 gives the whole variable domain KAGVTQTPRYLIKTRGQQVTLSCSPISGHRSVSWYQQTPGQGLQFLFEYFSETQRNKGNFPGRFSGRQFSNSRSEMNVSTLELGDSALYLCASSPGTGGNQPQHFGDGTRLSIL.

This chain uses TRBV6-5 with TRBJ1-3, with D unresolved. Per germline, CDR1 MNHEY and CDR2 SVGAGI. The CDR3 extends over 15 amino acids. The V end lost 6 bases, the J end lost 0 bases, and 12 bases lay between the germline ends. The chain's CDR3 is CASRQVKNSGNTIYF. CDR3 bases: TGTGCCAGCAGGCAGGTTAAAAACTCTGGAAACACCATATATTTT.

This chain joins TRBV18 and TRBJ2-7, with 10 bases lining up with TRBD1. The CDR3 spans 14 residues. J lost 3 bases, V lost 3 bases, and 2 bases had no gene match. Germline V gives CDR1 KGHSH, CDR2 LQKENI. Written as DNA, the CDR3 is TGTGCCAGCTCACCGGGACAGGGGAACTACGAGCAGTACTTC. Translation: CASSPGQGNYEQYF.

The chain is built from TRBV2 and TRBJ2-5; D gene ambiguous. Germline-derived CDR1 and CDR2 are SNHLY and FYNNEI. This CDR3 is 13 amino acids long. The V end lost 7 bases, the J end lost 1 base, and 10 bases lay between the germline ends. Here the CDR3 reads CASKTLLQETQYF. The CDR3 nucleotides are TGTGCCAGCAAGACTCTACTCCAAGAGACCCAGTACTTC.

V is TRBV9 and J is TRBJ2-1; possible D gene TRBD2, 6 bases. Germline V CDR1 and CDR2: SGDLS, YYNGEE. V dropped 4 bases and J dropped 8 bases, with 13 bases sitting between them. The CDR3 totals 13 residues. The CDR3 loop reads CASSSPGEDEQFF. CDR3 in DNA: TGTGCCAGCAGCTCCCCGGGGGAGGATGAGCAGTTCTTC.

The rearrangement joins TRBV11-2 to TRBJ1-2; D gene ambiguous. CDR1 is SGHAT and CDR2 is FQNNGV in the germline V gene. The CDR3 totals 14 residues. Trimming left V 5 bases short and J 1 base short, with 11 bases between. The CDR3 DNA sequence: TGTGCCAGCAGCCGGGGTGGGATTAACTATGGCTACACCTTC. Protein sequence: CASSRGGINYGYTF.

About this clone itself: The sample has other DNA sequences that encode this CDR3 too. The CDR3 region has the DNA TGCGCCAGCAGCCAACAAGAGACCCAGTACTTC. Its translation: CASSQQETQYF. The rearrangement links TRBV5-1 to TRBJ2-5; the D is unclear. The CDR3 totals 11 residues. V was clipped by 4 bases and J by 2 bases, with 3 bases between them. Germline V gives CDR1 SGHRS, CDR2 YFSETQ. Together with reference TRBV5-1 and TRBJ2-5, the CDR3 gives the full variable domain: KAGVTQTPRYLIKTRGQQVTLSCSPISGHRSVSWYQQTPGQGLQFLFEYFSETQRNKGNFPGRFSGRQFSNSRSEMNVSTLELGDSALYLCASSQQETQYFGPGTRLLVL.

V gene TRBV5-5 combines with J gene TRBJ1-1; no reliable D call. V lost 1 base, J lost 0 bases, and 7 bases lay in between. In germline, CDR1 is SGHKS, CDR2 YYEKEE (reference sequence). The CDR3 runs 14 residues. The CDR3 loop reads CASSLSILNTEAFF. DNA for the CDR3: TGTGCCAGCAGCTTGTCTATCTTGAACACTGAAGCTTTCTTT. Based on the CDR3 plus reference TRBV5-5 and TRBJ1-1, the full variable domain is DAGVTQSPTHLIKTRGQQVTLRCSPISGHKSVSWYQQVLGQGPQFIFQYYEKEERGRGNFPDRFSARQFPNYSSELNVNALLLGDSALYLCASSLSILNTEAFFGQGTRLTVV.

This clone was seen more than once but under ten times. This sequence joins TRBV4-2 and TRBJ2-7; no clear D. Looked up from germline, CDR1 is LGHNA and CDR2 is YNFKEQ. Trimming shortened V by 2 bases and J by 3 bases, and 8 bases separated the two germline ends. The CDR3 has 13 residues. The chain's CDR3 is CASSQSPGYEQYF. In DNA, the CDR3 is TGTGCCAGCAGCCAAAGTCCGGGCTACGAGCAGTACTTC.